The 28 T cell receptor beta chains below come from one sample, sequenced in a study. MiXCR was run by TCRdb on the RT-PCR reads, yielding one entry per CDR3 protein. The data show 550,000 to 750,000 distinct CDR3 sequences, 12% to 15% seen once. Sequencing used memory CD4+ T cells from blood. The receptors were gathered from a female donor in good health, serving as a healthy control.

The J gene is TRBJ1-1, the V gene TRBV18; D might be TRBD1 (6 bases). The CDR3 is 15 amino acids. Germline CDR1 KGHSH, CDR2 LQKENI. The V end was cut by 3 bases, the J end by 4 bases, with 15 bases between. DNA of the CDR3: TGTGCCAGCTCACCCCTTCAAGGAGGGGGCACTGAAGCTTTCTTT. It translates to CASSPLQGGGTEAFF.

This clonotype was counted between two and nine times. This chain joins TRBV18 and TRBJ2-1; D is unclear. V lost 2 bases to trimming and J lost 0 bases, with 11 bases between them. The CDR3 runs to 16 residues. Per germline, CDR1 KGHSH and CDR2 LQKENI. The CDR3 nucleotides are TGTGCCAGCTCACCAATGGACGTGAGCTCCTACAATGAGCAGTTCTTC. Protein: CASSPMDVSSYNEQFF.

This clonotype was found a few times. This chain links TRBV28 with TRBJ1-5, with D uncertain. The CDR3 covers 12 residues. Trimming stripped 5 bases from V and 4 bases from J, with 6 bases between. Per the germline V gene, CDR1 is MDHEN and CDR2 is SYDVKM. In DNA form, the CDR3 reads TGTGCCAGCAGTATTCGGAATCAGCCCCAGCATTTT. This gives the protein CASSIRNQPQHF.

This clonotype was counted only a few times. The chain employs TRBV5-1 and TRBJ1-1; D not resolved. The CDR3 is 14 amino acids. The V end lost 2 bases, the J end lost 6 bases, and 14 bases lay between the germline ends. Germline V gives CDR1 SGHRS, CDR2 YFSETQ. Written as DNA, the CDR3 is TGCGCCAGCAGCTTCCCCGGAGCTAGGGCTGAAGCTTTCTTT. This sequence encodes CASSFPGARAEAFF.

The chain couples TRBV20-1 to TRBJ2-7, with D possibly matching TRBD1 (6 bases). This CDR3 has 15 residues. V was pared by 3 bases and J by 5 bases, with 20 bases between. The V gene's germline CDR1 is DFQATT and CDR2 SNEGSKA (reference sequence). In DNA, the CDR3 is TGCAGTGCTAGGGACAGTTTGTTCGGTGGAGACGAGCAGTACTTC. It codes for CSARDSLFGGDEQYF.

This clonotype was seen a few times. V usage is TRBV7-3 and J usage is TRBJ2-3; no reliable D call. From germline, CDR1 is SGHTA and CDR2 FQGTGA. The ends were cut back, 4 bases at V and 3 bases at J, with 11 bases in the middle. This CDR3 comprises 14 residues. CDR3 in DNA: TGTGCCAGCAGCTCCTCACGAGATACAGATACGCAGTATTTT. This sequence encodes CASSSSRDTDTQYF.

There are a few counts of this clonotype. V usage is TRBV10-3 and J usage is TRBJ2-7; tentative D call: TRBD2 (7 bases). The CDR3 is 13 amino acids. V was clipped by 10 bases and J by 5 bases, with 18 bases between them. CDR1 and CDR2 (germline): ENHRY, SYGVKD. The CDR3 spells CATGGGAQDEQYF. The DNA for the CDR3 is TGTGCCACAGGTGGGGGGGCTCAGGACGAGCAGTACTTC.

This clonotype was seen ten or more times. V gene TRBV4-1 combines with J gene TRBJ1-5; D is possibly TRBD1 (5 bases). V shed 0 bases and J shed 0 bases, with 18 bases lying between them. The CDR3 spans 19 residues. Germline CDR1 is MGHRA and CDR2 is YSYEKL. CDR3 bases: TGCGCCAGCAGCCAAGATTCAGGGTATGGAGGTTATAGCAATCAGCCCCAGCATTTT. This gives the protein CASSQDSGYGGYSNQPQHF.

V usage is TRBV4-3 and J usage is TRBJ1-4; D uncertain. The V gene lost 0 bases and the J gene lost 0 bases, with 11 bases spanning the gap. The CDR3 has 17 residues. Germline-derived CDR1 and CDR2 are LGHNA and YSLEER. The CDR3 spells CASSQDPRGATNEKLFF. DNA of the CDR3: TGCGCCAGCAGCCAAGACCCACGGGGAGCAACTAATGAAAAACTGTTTTTT.

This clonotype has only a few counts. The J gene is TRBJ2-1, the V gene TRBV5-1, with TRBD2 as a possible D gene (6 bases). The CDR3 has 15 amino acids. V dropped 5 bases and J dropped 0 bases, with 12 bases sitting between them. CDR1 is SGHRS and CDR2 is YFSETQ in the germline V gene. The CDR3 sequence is CASRMGGDSYNEQFF. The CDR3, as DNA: TGCGCCAGCAGGATGGGGGGAGACTCCTACAATGAGCAGTTCTTC.

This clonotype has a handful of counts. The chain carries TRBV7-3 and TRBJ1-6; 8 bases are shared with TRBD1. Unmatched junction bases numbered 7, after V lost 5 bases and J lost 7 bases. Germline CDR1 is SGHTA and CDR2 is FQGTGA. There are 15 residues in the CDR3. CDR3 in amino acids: CASSPGQGMNSPLHF. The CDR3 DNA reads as TGTGCCAGCAGCCCAGGACAGGGAATGAATTCACCCCTCCACTTT.

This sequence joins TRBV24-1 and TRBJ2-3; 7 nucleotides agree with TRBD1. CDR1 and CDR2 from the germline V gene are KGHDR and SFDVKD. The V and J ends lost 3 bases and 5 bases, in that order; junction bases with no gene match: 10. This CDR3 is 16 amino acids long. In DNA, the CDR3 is TGTGCCACCAGTGATCCCGGGACAGTGGAAAGAGATACGCAGTATTTT. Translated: CATSDPGTVERDTQYF.

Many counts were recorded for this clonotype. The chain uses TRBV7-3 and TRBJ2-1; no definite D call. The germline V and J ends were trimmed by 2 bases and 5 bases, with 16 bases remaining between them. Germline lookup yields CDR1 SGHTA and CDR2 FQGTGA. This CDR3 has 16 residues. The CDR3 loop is CASSLEGTSPHNEQFF. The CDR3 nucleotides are TGTGCCAGCAGCTTAGAAGGCACCTCTCCACACAATGAGCAGTTCTTC.

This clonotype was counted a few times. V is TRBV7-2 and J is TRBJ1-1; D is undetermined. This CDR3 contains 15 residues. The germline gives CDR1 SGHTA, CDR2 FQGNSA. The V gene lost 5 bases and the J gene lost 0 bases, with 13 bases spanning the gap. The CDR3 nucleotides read TGTGCCAGCAGCCCCTTGGCGGGAGTGAACACTGAAGCTTTCTTT. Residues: CASSPLAGVNTEAFF.

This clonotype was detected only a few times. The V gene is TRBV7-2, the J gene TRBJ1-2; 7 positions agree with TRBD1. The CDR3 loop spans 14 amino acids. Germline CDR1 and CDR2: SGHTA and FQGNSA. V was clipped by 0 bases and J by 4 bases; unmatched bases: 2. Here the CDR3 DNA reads TGTGCCAGCAGCTTAGCTGCAGGGGGCTATGGCTACACCTTC. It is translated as CASSLAAGGYGYTF.

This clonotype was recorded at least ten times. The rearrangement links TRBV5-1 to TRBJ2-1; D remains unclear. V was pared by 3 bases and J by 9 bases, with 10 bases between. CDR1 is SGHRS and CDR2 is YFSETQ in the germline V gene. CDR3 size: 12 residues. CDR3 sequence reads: CASSYDATEQFF. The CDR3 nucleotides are TGCGCCAGCAGCTACGACGCAACTGAGCAGTTCTTC.

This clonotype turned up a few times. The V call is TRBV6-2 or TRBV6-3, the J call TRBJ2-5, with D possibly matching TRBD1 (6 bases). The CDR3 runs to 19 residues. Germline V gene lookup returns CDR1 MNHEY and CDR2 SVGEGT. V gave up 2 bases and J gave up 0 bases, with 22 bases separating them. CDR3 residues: CASSYPSRQGLTYQETQYF. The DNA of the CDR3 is TGTGCCAGCAGTTACCCGTCTCGGCAGGGGTTGACGTACCAAGAGACCCAGTACTTC.

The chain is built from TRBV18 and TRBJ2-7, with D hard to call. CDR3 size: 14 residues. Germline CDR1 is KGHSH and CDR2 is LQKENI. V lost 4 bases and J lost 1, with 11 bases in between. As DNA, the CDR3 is TGTGCCAGCTCACGGCCCATTGGGTCCTACGAGCAGTACTTC. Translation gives CASSRPIGSYEQYF.

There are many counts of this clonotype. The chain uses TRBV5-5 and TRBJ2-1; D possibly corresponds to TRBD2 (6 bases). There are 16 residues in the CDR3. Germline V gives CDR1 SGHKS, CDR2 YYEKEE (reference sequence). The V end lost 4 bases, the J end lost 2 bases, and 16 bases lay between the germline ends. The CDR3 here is CASSARRGSPYNEQFF. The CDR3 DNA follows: TGTGCCAGCAGCGCAAGACGGGGGTCCCCCTACAATGAGCAGTTCTTC.

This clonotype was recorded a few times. The chain's CDR3 is CSVEEGARADYGYTF. Here the CDR3 DNA reads TGCAGCGTTGAAGAGGGTGCCCGGGCGGACTATGGCTACACCTTC. V is TRBV29-1 and J is TRBJ1-2; D is unclear. Germline CDR1 is SQVTM and CDR2 is ANQGSEA. There are 15 residues in the CDR3. V shed 0 bases and J shed 3 bases, with 14 bases lying between them.

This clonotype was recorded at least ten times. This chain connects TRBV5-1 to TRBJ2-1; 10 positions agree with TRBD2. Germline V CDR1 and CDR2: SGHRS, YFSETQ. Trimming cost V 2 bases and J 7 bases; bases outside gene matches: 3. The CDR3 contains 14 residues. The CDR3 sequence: CASSFLAGENEQFF. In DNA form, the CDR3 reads TGCGCCAGCAGCTTCCTAGCGGGAGAGAATGAGCAGTTCTTC.

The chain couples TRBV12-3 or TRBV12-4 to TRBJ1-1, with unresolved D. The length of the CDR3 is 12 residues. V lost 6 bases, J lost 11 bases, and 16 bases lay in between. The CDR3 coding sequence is TGTGCCAGCAGCCCGCACCCCCTTGCCGCTTTCTTT. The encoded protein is CASSPHPLAAFF.

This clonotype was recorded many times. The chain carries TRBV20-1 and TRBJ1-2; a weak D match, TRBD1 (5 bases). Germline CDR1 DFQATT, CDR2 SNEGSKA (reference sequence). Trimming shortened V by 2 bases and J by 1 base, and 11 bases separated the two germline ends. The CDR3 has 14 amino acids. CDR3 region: CSARRGGLNYGYTF. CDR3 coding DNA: TGCAGTGCTAGAAGGGGCGGACTTAACTATGGCTACACCTTC.

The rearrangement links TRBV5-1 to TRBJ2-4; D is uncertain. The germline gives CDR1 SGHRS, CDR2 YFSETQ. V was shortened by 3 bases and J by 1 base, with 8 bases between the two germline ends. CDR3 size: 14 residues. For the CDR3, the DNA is TGCGCCAGCAGCTCCATGGGGGCCAAAAACATTCAGTACTTC. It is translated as CASSSMGAKNIQYF.

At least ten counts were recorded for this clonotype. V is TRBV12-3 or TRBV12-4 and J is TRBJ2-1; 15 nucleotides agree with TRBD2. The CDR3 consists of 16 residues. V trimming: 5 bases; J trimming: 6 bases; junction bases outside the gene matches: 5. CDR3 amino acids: CASSRTSGRESNEQFF. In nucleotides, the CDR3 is TGTGCCAGCAGTCGGACTAGCGGGAGGGAAAGCAATGAGCAGTTCTTC.

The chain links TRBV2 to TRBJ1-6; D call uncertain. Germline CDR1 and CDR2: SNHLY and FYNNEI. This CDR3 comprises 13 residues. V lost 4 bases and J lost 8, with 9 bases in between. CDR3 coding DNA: TGTGCCAGCAGTGTTGATGTGGATTCACCCCTCCACTTT. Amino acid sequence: CASSVDVDSPLHF.

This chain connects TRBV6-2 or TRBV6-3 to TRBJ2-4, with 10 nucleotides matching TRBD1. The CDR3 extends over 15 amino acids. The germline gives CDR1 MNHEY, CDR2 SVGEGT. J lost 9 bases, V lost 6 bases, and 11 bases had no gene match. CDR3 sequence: CASSSPTGGAFIQYF. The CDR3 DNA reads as TGTGCCAGCAGCTCCCCGACAGGGGGCGCGTTCATTCAGTACTTC.

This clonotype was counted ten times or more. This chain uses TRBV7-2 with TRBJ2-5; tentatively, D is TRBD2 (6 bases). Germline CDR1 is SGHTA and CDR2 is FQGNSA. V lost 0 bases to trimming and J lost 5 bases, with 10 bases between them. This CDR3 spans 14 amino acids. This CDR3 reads CASSLAAGRETQYF. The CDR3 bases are TGTGCCAGCAGCTTAGCGGCAGGGAGGGAGACCCAGTACTTC.